This is a list of T cell receptor beta chains from one sample in a study of T cell responses to AZD1222 COVID-19 vaccine. Assay: immunoSEQ multiplex PCR; the TCRdb copy retains only in-frame clones and omits some. The repertoire holds some 130,000 clones, with about 87% as singletons. The starting material was peripheral blood, obtained on day 0 of AZD1222 vaccination. The receptors derive from an adult in good health. The CDR3 runs from the conserved cysteine through the conserved F or W. Each record gives: D gene, clone size, V gene, J gene, CDR3 protein, CDR3 DNA. The D gene is left open where the match is weak. Clone size appears in some rows only: once, few, many, or a class for an expanded clone.

>TRBD1|.|TRBV24-1|TRBJ1-2
CATSGPGGGYTF
TGTGCCACCAGTGGCCCAGGGGGTGGCTACACCTTC
>.|.|TRBV7-6|TRBJ2-3
CASSLSSLHTDTQYF
TGTGCCAGCAGCTTGAGTTCATTACACACAGATACGCAGTATTTT
>.|.|TRBV27|TRBJ1-4
CASSSRTVATNEKLFF
TGTGCCAGCAGTTCACGGACCGTTGCAACTAATGAAAAACTGTTTTTT
>TRBD2|.|TRBV6-6|TRBJ2-5
CASRVTSGRGEETQYF
TGTGCCAGCAGAGTAACTAGCGGGAGGGGAGAGGAGACCCAGTACTTC
>TRBD1|once|TRBV19|TRBJ1-1
CASSVDRDNTEAFF
TGTGCCAGTAGTGTTGACAGGGACAACACTGAAGCTTTCTTT
>.|.|TRBV4-1|TRBJ2-5
CASSLSPTDETQYF
TGCGCCAGCAGCCTTTCCCCAACTGACGAGACCCAGTACTTC
>TRBD1|.|TRBV7-8|TRBJ1-2
CASSLEDRGSYGYTF
TGTGCCAGCAGCTTAGAGGACAGGGGTTCCTATGGCTACACCTTC
>.|few|TRBV5-6|TRBJ2-1
CASSLVAGMNEQFF
TGTGCCAGCAGCTTGGTGGCAGGGATGAATGAGCAGTTCTTC
>.|few|TRBV2|TRBJ2-5
CASSEAGATQYF
TGTGCCAGCAGTGAAGCAGGGGCAACCCAGTACTTC
>.|.|TRBV4-1|TRBJ2-7
CASSLARGTYEQYF
TGCGCCAGCAGCCTAGCTCGCGGCACCTACGAGCAGTACTTC
>.|.|TRBV19|TRBJ2-7
CASSMGGLDPYEQYF
TGTGCCAGTAGTATGGGGGGCCTGGACCCCTACGAGCAGTACTTC
>.|.|TRBV21-1|TRBJ2-6
CASGRVRGSGANVLTF
TGTGCCAGCGGCCGGGTTCGGGGCTCTGGGGCCAACGTCCTGACTTTC
>TRBD2|.|TRBV25-1|TRBJ2-1
CASNFGEGNEQFF
TGTGCCAGCAACTTTGGGGAGGGCAATGAGCAGTTCTTC
>.|.|TRBV10-1|TRBJ2-7
CASSVAGSYEQYF
TGCGCCAGCAGTGTCGCCGGGTCCTACGAGCAGTACTTC
>.|.|TRBV20-1|TRBJ2-1
CSAPDNEQFF
TGCAGTGCCCCCGACAATGAGCAGTTCTTC
>.|.|TRBV7-2|TRBJ2-2
CASSLLGQNTGELFF
TGTGCCAGCAGCTTGTTGGGACAGAACACCGGGGAGCTGTTTTTT
>.|.|TRBV5-4|TRBJ1-2
CASSLGSGTNYGYTF
TGTGCCAGCAGCTTGGGGTCAGGGACTAACTATGGCTACACCTTC
>.|.|TRBV6-5|TRBJ1-3
CATTGVNSGNTIYF
TGTGCCACTACGGGGGTTAACTCTGGAAACACCATATATTTT
>.|.|TRBV3-1/TRBV3-2|TRBJ1-3
CASSHYNSGGNTIYF
TGTGCCAGCAGCCATTACAACAGCGGAGGAAACACCATATATTTT
>.|.|TRBV5-1|TRBJ1-2
CASSSYRSPNYGYTF
TGCGCCAGCAGCTCCTACAGGTCACCTAACTATGGCTACACCTTC
>TRBD1|.|TRBV7-9|TRBJ1-4
CASSFGDRGASNEKLFF
TGTGCCAGCAGCTTCGGCGACAGGGGGGCGTCTAATGAAAAACTGTTTTTT
>.|.|TRBV7-9|TRBJ1-5
CASSLGGGNQPQHF
TGTGCCAGCAGCTTGGGGGGCGGCAATCAGCCCCAGCATTTT
>.|.|TRBV18|TRBJ1-5
CASSPGGVTGQPQHF
TGTGCCAGCTCACCTGGAGGGGTGACGGGTCAGCCCCAGCATTTT
>TRBD1|.|TRBV19|TRBJ1-2
CASSRRDRGDGYTF
TGTGCCAGTAGTAGAAGGGACAGGGGAGATGGCTACACCTTC
>TRBD1|.|TRBV5-1|TRBJ1-2
CASSPSTGGQYYGYTF
TGCGCCAGCAGCCCGTCCACAGGGGGCCAATACTATGGCTACACCTTC
>.|.|TRBV15|TRBJ1-6
CATSRVFLDKGNSPLHF
TGTGCCACCAGCAGGGTCTTTCTGGACAAGGGGAATTCACCCCTCCACTTT
>.|.|TRBV4-2|TRBJ1-3
CASSQAGLGGNTIYF
TGTGCCAGCAGCCAAGCAGGACTGGGAGGAAACACCATATATTTT